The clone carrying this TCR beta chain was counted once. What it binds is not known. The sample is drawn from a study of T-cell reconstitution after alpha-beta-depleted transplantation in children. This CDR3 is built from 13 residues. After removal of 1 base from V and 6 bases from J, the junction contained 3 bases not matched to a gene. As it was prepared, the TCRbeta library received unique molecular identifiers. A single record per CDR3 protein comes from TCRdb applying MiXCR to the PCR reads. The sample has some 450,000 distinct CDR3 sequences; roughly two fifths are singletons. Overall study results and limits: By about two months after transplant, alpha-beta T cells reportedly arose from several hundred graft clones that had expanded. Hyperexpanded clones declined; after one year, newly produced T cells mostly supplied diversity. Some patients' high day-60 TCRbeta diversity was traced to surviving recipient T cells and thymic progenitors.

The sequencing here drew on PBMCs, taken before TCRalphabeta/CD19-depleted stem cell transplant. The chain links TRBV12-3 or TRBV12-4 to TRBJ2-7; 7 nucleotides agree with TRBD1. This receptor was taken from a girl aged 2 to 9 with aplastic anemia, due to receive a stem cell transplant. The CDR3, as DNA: TGTGCCAGCAGTTTAGGCGCAGGGGGCGAGCAGTACTTC. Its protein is CASSLGAGGEQYF.